This TCR delta chain was sequenced for a study of gamma-delta chains in newborns, infants, children. Whole-study context: Innate gammadelta T cells reportedly expand polyclonally right after birth, driven by microbial exposure, per the title.

This clone was recorded a few times. TCRdb repeated clone calling on the reads with CATT. The profile shows about 4,900 delta-chain clones, 3% to 3.5% of them singletons. The sample was blood. This receptor was taken from a child who was a newborn, infant or young child, either healthy, febrile or measles-vaccinated (not recorded which).

This CDR3 reads CACDVLGDIWDTRQMFF. The CDR3 region has the DNA TGTGCCTGTGACGTACTGGGGGATATTTGGGACACCCGACAGATGTTTTTC. The V call is TRDV2, the J call TRDJ3; TRDD3 agrees at 11 bases. Trimming cost V 3 bases and J 4 bases; bases outside gene matches: 4. The germline CDR1 and CDR2 sequences are GEAIGNYY and EKD. This CDR3 contains 17 residues.